The present T cell receptor beta chain was sequenced within a study of blood T cell repertoires in COVID-19. Study details: Italy, Spain and the United States were the sources of the convalescent and acute COVID-19 samples. PBMCs, B-cell-depleted T cells, or T cells provided the cDNA or gDNA that made up the material.

Per the authors' pipeline: Counts of nucleated cells, estimated from reference gene primer amplification, were obtained. The table came from immunoSEQ multiplex PCR; TCRdb's copy has only in-frame clones and leaves some out. The V and J calls and clone size come from that table; D and trimming were worked out from the DNA. Of about 270,000 clones listed, around 83% are singletons. CDR3 length: 15 amino acids. Germline values: CDR1 MNHEY, CDR2 SVGAGI. V lost 5 bases and J lost 8, with 16 bases in between. The chain uses TRBV6-5 and TRBJ1-6; possible D gene TRBD1, 5 bases. The sequence was obtained from a man older than 75 with acute or convalescent COVID-19. The specimen sequenced was peripheral blood. CDR3 coding DNA: TGTGCCAGCAGTCGGTCCGGGACTGCCGATTCACCCCTCCACTTT. Its protein is CASSRSGTADSPLHF.